The rows below give T cell receptor beta chains drawn from one sample of a study of cytomegalovirus exposure and HLA in healthy donors. Using immunoSEQ multiplex PCR, the repertoire was profiled, and TCRdb retains in-frame clones only, with some absent. The table lists roughly 200,000 clones, roughly 86% of them singletons. Source material: PBMCs. These receptors were taken from a man aged 30 to 39 in good health and CMV-seropositive. Both conserved end residues are part of each CDR3. D genes are given only for firm matches. The size of a clone is reported for some rows only, either as once, few or many, or as a class for expanded clones.

d_call j_call clone_size v_call cdr3_aa cdr3_nt
- TRBJ2-5 - TRBV6-6 CASSYSGGRETQYF TGTGCCAGCAGTTACTCGGGGGGTAGGGAGACCCAGTACTTC
- TRBJ2-1 - TRBV2 CASRSRGRYNEQFF TGTGCCAGCAGAAGCCGGGGAAGGTACAATGAGCAGTTCTTC
TRBD1 TRBJ1-6 once TRBV9 CASSVGGLGQPNSPLHF TGTGCCAGCAGCGTTGGAGGGTTGGGACAGCCTAATTCACCCCTCCACTTT
- TRBJ2-2 few TRBV7-7 CASSLNLIGGPGELFF TGTGCCAGCAGCTTAAATCTTATCGGGGGTCCGGGGGAGCTGTTTTTT
- TRBJ2-3 - TRBV7-2 CASSLRPGFTDTQYF TGTGCCAGCAGCCTCCGCCCGGGGTTCACAGATACGCAGTATTTT
TRBD1 TRBJ2-7 - TRBV11-1 CASSWGQRSYEQYF TGTGCCAGCAGCTGGGGACAGAGGTCCTACGAGCAGTACTTC
- TRBJ1-6 - TRBV5-1 CASSWDSSPLHF TGCGCCAGCAGCTGGGACTCTTCACCCCTCCACTTT
- TRBJ1-5 - TRBV9 CASSPGRFSNQPQHF TGTGCCAGCAGCCCGGGACGGTTTAGCAATCAGCCCCAGCATTTT
- TRBJ2-5 - TRBV2 CASRYSVVQYF TGTGCCAGCAGGTACAGTGTAGTCCAGTACTTC
TRBD1 TRBJ1-2 - TRBV4-3 CASSQGGTGGYYGYTF TGCGCCAGCAGCCAAGGCGGGACAGGGGGATACTATGGCTACACCTTC
TRBD1 TRBJ1-3 - TRBV6-6 CASRSTGTDGNTIYF TGTGCCAGCAGATCAACCGGGACAGATGGAAACACCATATATTTT
- TRBJ2-7 - TRBV7-8 CASSLPGSPYEQYF TGTGCCAGCAGCCTTCCGGGATCCCCCTACGAGCAGTACTTC
TRBD1 TRBJ2-7 - TRBV4-3 CASSQSRQGSYEQYF TGCGCCAGCAGCCAATCACGACAGGGCTCCTACGAGCAGTACTTC
TRBD1 TRBJ1-1 - TRBV6-6 CASQRPTGGAGEAFF TGTGCCAGCCAAAGGCCCACAGGGGGCGCGGGTGAAGCTTTCTTT
- TRBJ2-7 - TRBV7-7 CASSAPPGPLYYEQYF TGTGCCAGCAGCGCACCACCGGGTCCCTTATACTACGAGCAGTACTTC
- TRBJ2-7 - TRBV5-6 CASSFGIEEQYF TGTGCCAGCAGCTTTGGGATCGAGGAGCAGTACTTC
- TRBJ2-1 - TRBV5-1 CASSLANRNEQFF TGCGCCAGCAGCTTGGCCAACCGCAATGAGCAGTTCTTC
- TRBJ2-7 - TRBV28 CASSAHFYEQYF TGTGCCAGCAGTGCCCATTTCTACGAGCAGTACTTC
- TRBJ2-7 - TRBV6-5 CASRQGQTYEQYF TGTGCCAGCAGGCAGGGCCAGACCTACGAGCAGTACTTC
TRBD1 TRBJ1-2 - TRBV7-6 CASSLDRGYGYTF TGTGCCAGCAGCTTAGACAGGGGATATGGCTACACCTTC
- TRBJ2-1 - TRBV9 CASSIAASYNEQFF TGTGCCAGCAGCATAGCGGCCTCCTACAATGAGCAGTTCTTC
TRBD1 TRBJ2-6 - TRBV19 CASCRGPSSGANVLTF TGTGCCAGTTGCAGGGGGCCGAGCTCTGGGGCCAACGTCCTGACTTTC
- TRBJ1-5 once TRBV30 CAWSIDTFNQPQHF TGTGCCTGGAGTATTGACACCTTCAATCAGCCCCAGCATTTT
- TRBJ1-2 - TRBV29-1 CSVEGGTNYGYTF TGCAGCGTTGAGGGCGGAACTAACTATGGCTACACCTTC
TRBD2 TRBJ2-7 - TRBV28 CASSPPGGLAGSYEQYF TGTGCCAGCAGCCCACCCGGCGGACTAGCGGGATCTTACGAGCAGTACTTC
- TRBJ1-5 - TRBV19 CASSLTRGFSNQPQHF TGTGCCAGTAGTCTCACGAGGGGTTTCAGCAATCAGCCCCAGCATTTT
- TRBJ1-3 - TRBV18 CASSPPAGRGGNTIYF TGTGCCAGCTCACCACCCGCCGGACGTGGAGGAAACACCATATATTTT
TRBD2 TRBJ2-3 - TRBV19 CASSPSTSGGARDTQYF TGTGCCAGTAGTCCCTCGACTAGCGGGGGGGCCAGAGATACGCAGTATTTT
TRBD2 TRBJ2-1 - TRBV27 CATDYSGVKVF TGTGCCACCGATTACAGCGGGGTGAAGGTCTTC
TRBD2 TRBJ2-7 - TRBV27 CASSRASGRFGFYEQYF TGTGCCAGCTCCCGTGCTAGCGGGAGATTTGGGTTTTACGAGCAGTACTTC
- TRBJ2-2 - TRBV7-6 CASSPLANTGELFF TGTGCCAGCAGCCCGCTAGCGAACACCGGGGAGCTGTTTTTT
TRBD1 TRBJ1-2 - TRBV6-5 CASSYQRTGAYGYTF TGTGCCAGCAGTTACCAACGGACAGGGGCCTATGGCTACACCTTC
- TRBJ1-1 - TRBV7-3 CASSLPGITEAFF TGTGCCAGCAGCTTACCCGGGATCACTGAAGCTTTCTTT
- TRBJ2-2 once TRBV5-5 CASSLVGGSTGELFF TGTGCCAGCAGCTTGGTAGGCGGATCCACCGGGGAGCTGTTTTTT
TRBD1 TRBJ2-7 once TRBV18 CASSPALGQGEFYEQYF TGTGCCAGCTCACCAGCTCTGGGACAGGGAGAGTTCTACGAGCAGTACTTC
- TRBJ1-1 - TRBV11-3 CASSSVKNTEAFF TGTGCCAGCAGCTCCGTGAAGAACACTGAAGCTTTCTTT
- TRBJ1-2 - TRBV19 CASLNPQTRGYTF TGTGCCAGTCTTAACCCTCAGACTCGGGGCTACACCTTC
- TRBJ1-2 - TRBV7-9 CASSLDTYGYTF TGTGCCAGCAGCCTGGACACTTATGGCTACACCTTC
- TRBJ2-7 - TRBV5-1 CASSPGDLSYEQYF TGCGCCAGCAGCCCCGGAGACCTTTCCTACGAGCAGTACTTC
- TRBJ1-4 - TRBV18 CASSPRVGEKLFF TGTGCCAGCTCACCCAGGGTCGGTGAAAAACTGTTTTTT
TRBD1 TRBJ2-5 few TRBV25-1 CASSELPSRGRVETQYF TGTGCCAGCAGTGAATTACCCTCCAGGGGGCGCGTGGAGACCCAGTACTTC
TRBD1 TRBJ1-2 - TRBV5-1 CASSGADRGLTNTF TGCGCCAGCAGCGGAGCGGACAGGGGACTTACAAACACCTTC
- TRBJ2-3 - TRBV7-2 CASSSDLVAGKDTQYF TGTGCCAGCAGCTCCGATCTGGTTGCGGGAAAAGATACGCAGTATTTT
- TRBJ2-7 - TRBV11-3 CASSSVGYEQYF TGTGCCAGCAGCTCCGTGGGGTACGAGCAGTACTTC
- TRBJ1-1 - TRBV29-1 CSVVSTGKNTEAFF TGCAGCGTTGTTTCGACAGGCAAGAACACTGAAGCTTTCTTT
TRBD2 TRBJ2-7 few TRBV6-5 CASSYSASGRRYEQYF TGTGCCAGCAGTTATTCCGCTAGCGGGAGGAGGTACGAGCAGTACTTC
- TRBJ1-1 few TRBV5-1 CASSSNGREGEAFF TGCGCCAGCAGCTCTAATGGTAGGGAGGGTGAAGCTTTCTTT
- TRBJ1-5 - TRBV5-1 CASSFGPGSNQPQHF TGCGCCAGCAGCTTCGGACCGGGATCCAATCAGCCCCAGCATTTT